The 31 T cell receptor beta chains below all came from one sample that was sequenced in a study of shared clonotypes between healthy human individuals. Clones were read by immunoSEQ multiplex PCR, and TCRdb kept only the in-frame ones, dropping some. The table has a few hundred thousand clones, around 97% seen once; the top ten hold approximately 0.057%. Material for sequencing was naive CD4+ T cells sorted from blood. Specified subset: CD45RA+ positively selected. The receptors shown here come from a woman aged 25-40 years in good health.

This sequence joins TRBV2 and TRBJ2-5; a weak D match, TRBD1 (6 bases). Germline assignment: CDR1 SNHLY and CDR2 FYNNEI. This CDR3 has 15 residues. V dropped 4 bases and J dropped 5 bases, with 17 bases sitting between them. CDR3 protein: CASSVQQGLLETQYF. The CDR3 region has the DNA TGTGCCAGCAGTGTTCAGCAGGGGTTGTTGGAGACCCAGTACTTC.

The V gene is TRBV6-5, the J gene TRBJ2-1; the match to TRBD2 covers 10 bases. The ends lost 6 bases at V and 8 bases at J; junction bases unmatched: 10. Germline CDR1 reads MNHEY; CDR2 reads SVGAGI. The CDR3 has 15 amino acids. In nucleotides, the CDR3 is TGTGCCAGCAGCCCCATGGCTAGCGGGAGCGATGAGCAGTTCTTC. This sequence encodes CASSPMASGSDEQFF.

The V and J genes are TRBV29-1 and TRBJ2-7; perhaps D is TRBD1 or TRBD2 (5 bases each). CDR3 length equals 14 residues. Per germline, CDR1 SQVTM and CDR2 ANQGSEA. V was pared by 4 bases and J by 2 bases, with 15 bases between. In DNA, the CDR3 is TGCAGCGTTGTTGGGCAGGGACCTCCCTACGAGCAGTACTTC. Protein: CSVVGQGPPYEQYF.

The chain recombines TRBV11-2 with TRBJ2-1; 11 nucleotides agree with TRBD2. Germline CDR1 is SGHAT and CDR2 is FQNNGV. Trimming cost V 3 bases and J 8 bases; bases outside gene matches: 6. This CDR3 has 15 residues. CDR3 nucleotides: TGTGCCAGCAGCTTTACTACTAGCGGGGGCCATGAGCAGTTCTTC. Encoded protein: CASSFTTSGGHEQFF.

The CDR3: CASSLGPINTEAFF. As DNA, the CDR3 is TGCGCCAGCAGCTTGGGACCAATTAACACTGAAGCTTTCTTT. This chain links TRBV5-1 with TRBJ1-1; D ambiguous. CDR3 size: 14 residues. Trimming removed 0 bases from V and 2 bases from J, with 8 bases in between. CDR1 is SGHRS, CDR2 YFSETQ, per germline.

The chain combines TRBV9 with TRBJ2-1; 11 bases fit TRBD2. V lost 0 bases and J lost 0; bases outside the gene matches: 5. Germline assignment: CDR1 SGDLS and CDR2 YYNGEE. The CDR3 runs to 18 residues. CDR3 amino acids: CASSVGSGRAFSYNEQFF. The DNA for the CDR3 is TGTGCCAGCAGCGTAGGTAGCGGGAGGGCCTTCTCCTACAATGAGCAGTTCTTC.

To note about this clone: The CDR3 end shows no conserved phenylalanine or tryptophan, and so a read error is likely. Here the CDR3 DNA reads TGTGCCTGGAGTTTGTGGGAGGTTTCGACTGAAGCTTTCTCT. It encodes CAWSLWEVSTEAFS. V usage is TRBV30 and J usage is TRBJ1-1, with no clear D. The CDR3 contains 14 residues. Germline CDR1 and CDR2: GTSNPN and SVGIG (reference sequence). The V end lost 2 bases, the J end lost 5 bases, and 15 bases lay between the germline ends.

The chain combines TRBV10-3 with TRBJ2-1; D assignment may be TRBD1 or TRBD2 (5 bases each). This CDR3 comprises 16 residues. Between the trimmed V and J ends, which lost 4 bases and 1 base, there was a span of 14 bases. Per the germline V gene, CDR1 is ENHRY and CDR2 is SYGVKD. The CDR3 reads CAISGGLRDSYNEQFF. The CDR3 region has the DNA TGTGCCATCAGTGGGGGCTTGAGGGATTCCTACAATGAGCAGTTCTTC.

The chain uses TRBV30 and TRBJ2-1; 8 nucleotides align to TRBD2. The CDR3 extends over 16 amino acids. J gave up 1 base and V 4 bases, and 9 bases lay outside the gene matches. CDR1 and CDR2 (germline): GTSNPN, SVGIG (reference sequence). The DNA of the CDR3 is TGTGCCTGGACCCCCGCAGCGGGAGCTTCCTACAATGAGCAGTTCTTC. The encoded protein is CAWTPAAGASYNEQFF.

This chain links TRBV9 with TRBJ2-2; TRBD1 aligns across 7 bases. V lost 3 bases and J lost 2; bases outside the gene matches: 4. CDR1 is SGDLS, CDR2 YYNGEE, per germline. The CDR3 totals 15 residues. The CDR3 reads CASSAGTDNTGELFF. CDR3 sequence (DNA): TGTGCCAGCAGCGCCGGGACAGATAACACCGGGGAGCTGTTTTTT.

The chain couples TRBV6-6 to TRBJ2-7; TRBD2 matches at 7 bases. With V trimmed by 5 bases and J by 2 bases, 3 bases remained unmatched. Germline loops: CDR1 MNHNY, CDR2 SVGAGI (reference sequence). CDR3 length: 13 amino acids. This CDR3 is CASSTGGTYEQYF. The CDR3 DNA reads TGTGCCAGCAGTACCGGGGGGACCTACGAGCAGTACTTC.

The chain is built from TRBV2 and TRBJ2-7; D is possibly TRBD2 (5 bases). Germline assignment: CDR1 SNHLY and CDR2 FYNNEI. This CDR3 spans 12 amino acids. Trimming stripped 6 bases from V and 1 base from J, with 7 bases between. For the CDR3, the DNA is TGTGCCAGCAGGGCGGGTTCCTACGAGCAGTACTTC. This sequence encodes CASRAGSYEQYF. Together with reference TRBV2 and TRBJ2-7, the CDR3 gives the full variable domain: EPEVTQTPSHQVTQMGQEVILRCVPISNHLYFYWYRQILGQKVEFLVSFYNNEISEKSEIFDDQFSVERPDGSNFTLKIRSTKLEDSAMYFCASRAGSYEQYFGPGTRLTVT.

The chain joins TRBV5-1 to TRBJ2-1, with D possibly TRBD2 on 5 matching bases. Trimming cost V 1 base and J 15 bases, with 14 bases left between them. Germline V gives CDR1 SGHRS, CDR2 YFSETQ. This CDR3 has 12 amino acids. CDR3 sequence (DNA): TGCGCCAGCAGCTTGCTCGGGAATCTATGGTTCTTC. Amino acid sequence: CASSLLGNLWFF.

This chain links TRBV30 with TRBJ2-5; D call uncertain. Gene TRBJ2-7 matches the end of the DNA better, so the J call may be wrong. Per the germline V gene, CDR1 is GTSNPN and CDR2 is SVGIG (reference sequence). This CDR3 is built from 14 residues. The CDR3 coding sequence is TGTGCCTGGAGTGTAGGTAGGGTTGGCTACGAGCAGTACTTC. This sequence encodes CAWSVGRVGYEQYF.

CDR3 sequence reads: CASQAGYETQYF. For the CDR3, the DNA is TGTGCATCCCAAGCCGGGTACGAGACCCAGTACTTC. The chain uses TRBV28 and TRBJ2-5, with D unclear. CDR3 length: 12 amino acids. The germline V gene encodes CDR1 MDHEN and CDR2 SYDVKM.

V usage is TRBV27 and J usage is TRBJ2-7; D call uncertain. Germline loops: CDR1 MNHEY, CDR2 SMNVEV (reference sequence). This CDR3 is built from 13 residues. Trimming cost V 4 bases and J 5 bases, with 12 bases left between them. CDR3 sequence reads: CASSWVPGNEQYF. In DNA form, the CDR3 reads TGTGCCAGCAGTTGGGTACCCGGCAACGAGCAGTACTTC.

Only a few counts were recorded for this clone. This chain uses TRBV6-5 with TRBJ1-2; TRBD1 might be the D (6 bases). Trimming cost V 4 bases and J 2 bases, with 8 bases left between them. This CDR3 comprises 13 residues. Germline loops: CDR1 MNHEY, CDR2 SVGAGI. The CDR3 DNA is TGTGCCAGCAGTTCTACAGGGAACTATGGCTACACCTTC. Protein: CASSSTGNYGYTF.

This clone occurred once. The chain uses TRBV6-5 and TRBJ2-3; D is unresolved. The germline CDR1 and CDR2 sequences are MNHEY and SVGAGI. V dropped 3 bases and J dropped 2 bases, with 9 bases sitting between them. CDR3 size: 14 residues. The CDR3 region is CASSYEQITDTQYF. As DNA, the CDR3 is TGTGCCAGCAGTTATGAACAGATCACAGATACGCAGTATTTT.

V usage is TRBV5-4 and J usage is TRBJ2-5; TRBD1 is a possible D gene (6 bases). V dropped 4 bases and J dropped 0 bases, with 10 bases sitting between them. This CDR3 is 14 amino acids long. In germline, CDR1 is SGHNT, CDR2 YYREEE (reference sequence). As DNA, the CDR3 is TGTGCCAGCAGCAACCGGACAGACCAAGAGACCCAGTACTTC. Protein: CASSNRTDQETQYF.

V usage is TRBV7-2 and J usage is TRBJ2-1, with TRBD2 matching over 8 bases. The germline CDR1 and CDR2 sequences are SGHTA and FQGNSA. The V segment lost 4 bases and the J segment 13 bases; nucleotides outside the gene matches: 9. This CDR3 contains 13 residues. The CDR3 DNA is TGTGCCAGCAGCTCATTTAGGCGGGAGGATCAGTTCTTC. Amino acids: CASSSFRREDQFF.

In its sample, this clone was seen once. This rearrangement joins TRBV5-6 to TRBJ1-6; TRBD1 is a possible D gene (6 bases). The CDR3 length is 15 residues. V shed 4 bases and J shed 10 bases, with 18 bases lying between them. Germline V gene data show CDR1 as SGHDT and CDR2 as YYEEEE. The CDR3: CASSAAGTYRSPLHF. Written as DNA, the CDR3 is TGTGCCAGCAGCGCAGCCGGGACATATCGGTCACCCCTCCACTTT. Using reference TRBV5-6 and TRBJ1-6 for the parts outside the CDR3, the full variable domain is DAGVTQSPTHLIKTRGQQVTLRCSPKSGHDTVSWYQQALGQGPQFIFQYYEEEERQRGNFPDRFSGHQFPNYSSELNVNALLLGDSALYLCASSAAGTYRSPLHFGNGTRLTVT.

The chain uses TRBV10-2 and TRBJ1-5; maybe TRBD1 (5 bases). Trimming left V 3 bases short and J 5 bases short, with 14 bases between. The CDR3 runs 15 residues. Germline CDR1 WSHSY, CDR2 SAAADI. The CDR3 sequence is CASSDSQGFDQPQHF. The CDR3 DNA follows: TGCGCCAGCAGTGATTCCCAGGGATTTGATCAGCCCCAGCATTTT.

J is TRBJ2-7 and V is TRBV28; possibly TRBD1 or TRBD2 for D (5 bases each). Trimming cost V 6 bases and J 2 bases, with 17 bases left between them. CDR3 length: 15 amino acids. CDR1 is MDHEN and CDR2 is SYDVKM in the germline V gene. The CDR3 DNA reads as TGTGCCAGCAGCCCTCCGGGGACCCCAGCCTACGAGCAGTACTTC. Translated: CASSPPGTPAYEQYF.

The rearrangement uses TRBV10-3 and TRBJ2-1; 10 bases are a match to TRBD2. Trimming removed 1 base from V and 8 bases from J; junction bases left unmatched: 8. CDR3 size: 16 residues. Per germline, CDR1 ENHRY and CDR2 SYGVKD. CDR3 DNA sequence: TGTGCCATCAGTGAGTGGGCTAGCGGGAGTTCGGATGAGCAGTTCTTC. It translates to CAISEWASGSSDEQFF.

The chain recombines TRBV11-2 with TRBJ2-7, with 13 positions matching TRBD2. This CDR3 region has 16 residues. Unmatched junction bases numbered 7, after V lost 3 bases and J lost 5 bases. Germline V lookup: CDR1 SGHAT, CDR2 FQNNGV. Written as DNA, the CDR3 is TGTGCCAGCAGCTTGGACTTACTAGCGGGAGGGAACGAGCAGTACTTC. As protein: CASSLDLLAGGNEQYF.

The chain carries TRBV5-1 and TRBJ2-2; the D gene is possibly TRBD1 (5 bases). The germline V and J ends were trimmed by 0 bases and 1 base, with 7 bases remaining between them. Germline V lookup: CDR1 SGHRS, CDR2 YFSETQ. The CDR3 loop spans 15 amino acids. CDR3 sequence reads: CASSLAQENTGELFF. The DNA for the CDR3 is TGCGCCAGCAGCTTGGCACAGGAGAACACCGGGGAGCTGTTTTTT.

The V call is TRBV2, the J call TRBJ1-5, with D uncertain. Germline-derived CDR1 and CDR2 are SNHLY and FYNNEI. The CDR3 contains 14 residues. Trimming cost V 4 bases and J 4 bases, with 11 bases left between them. Written as DNA, the CDR3 is TGTGCCAGCAGTGCGGTCGAGGTAAATCAGCCCCAGCATTTT. Protein sequence: CASSAVEVNQPQHF.

This clone was seen only once. The J gene is TRBJ1-2, the V gene TRBV7-9; perhaps TRBD1 as D (6 bases). V dropped 5 bases and J dropped 5 bases, with 15 bases sitting between them. The germline gives CDR1 SEHNR, CDR2 FQNEAQ (reference sequence). The CDR3 covers 14 residues. In DNA form, the CDR3 reads TGTGCCAGCAGCATACAGGACAGACCATATGGCTACACCTTC. It translates to CASSIQDRPYGYTF.

The J gene is TRBJ2-7, the V gene TRBV20-1; the D is unclear. Germline V gene data show CDR1 as DFQATT and CDR2 as SNEGSKA (reference sequence). CDR3 length equals 11 residues. V shed 6 bases and J shed 0 bases, with 6 bases lying between them. DNA for the CDR3: TGCAGTGCCGCACCCTCCTACGAGCAGTACTTC. This gives the protein CSAAPSYEQYF.

The chain joins TRBV4-1 to TRBJ2-7; the D is unclear. Trimming shortened V by 5 bases and J by 4 bases, and 15 bases separated the two germline ends. Germline V lookup: CDR1 MGHRA, CDR2 YSYEKL. This CDR3 contains 14 residues. CDR3 nucleotide sequence: TGCGCCAGCAGCTTCTTAGACTTTTCGTACGAGCAGTACTTC. As protein: CASSFLDFSYEQYF.

The chain is built from TRBV28 and TRBJ1-2, with TRBD1 matching over 8 bases. With V trimmed by 6 bases and J by 5 bases, 8 bases remained unmatched. Per germline, CDR1 MDHEN and CDR2 SYDVKM. The CDR3 has 14 residues. The CDR3, as DNA: TGTGCCAGCAGCACCGGACAGGGTCCTTATGGCTACACCTTC. It codes for CASSTGQGPYGYTF.